The 20 T cell receptor beta chains below were found in one sample sequenced in a study of cytomegalovirus exposure and HLA in healthy donors. Primers included in the PCR were 60 Vbeta and 13 Jbeta primers. Produced via immunoSEQ multiplex PCR; TCRdb's table is partial and in-frame only. The repertoire holds more than 85,000 clones, with about 80% as singletons. The sample comprised PBMCs. Receptors originate from a middle-aged man in good health and CMV-seronegative.

V gene TRBV4-1 combines with J gene TRBJ2-2, with 10 bases aligning to TRBD2. V was clipped by 0 bases and J by 7 bases; unmatched bases: 17. Germline CDR1 reads MGHRA; CDR2 reads YSYEKL. This CDR3 is 20 amino acids long. The CDR3: CASSQETAGGPVFSLGELFF. The CDR3 region has the DNA TGCGCCAGCAGCCAAGAAACAGCGGGGGGGCCCGTCTTTAGTCTCGGGGAGCTGTTTTTT.

The sample holds a few counts of this clone. The rearrangement uses TRBV28 and TRBJ2-7, with 8 bases lining up with TRBD1. After removal of 3 bases from V and 4 bases from J, the junction contained 11 bases not matched to a gene. Per the germline V gene, CDR1 is MDHEN and CDR2 is SYDVKM. This CDR3 comprises 16 residues. The CDR3 here is CASSFPRAGGGYEQYF. The CDR3 DNA is TGTGCCAGCAGTTTCCCCCGAGCAGGGGGCGGATACGAGCAGTACTTC.

In this sample, this clone turned up a few times. The V gene is TRBV2, the J gene TRBJ2-3; a possible D gene is TRBD2 (5 bases). V lost 7 bases to trimming and J lost 0 bases, with 8 bases between them. From germline, CDR1 is SNHLY and CDR2 FYNNEI. The CDR3 contains 13 residues. The CDR3, as DNA: TGTGCCAGCATTGAGCGGAGCACAGATACGCAGTATTTT. This codes for CASIERSTDTQYF.

The chain uses TRBV6-5 and TRBJ2-5, with D possibly matching TRBD2 (6 bases). The V gene lost 6 bases and the J gene lost 4 bases, with 15 bases spanning the gap. Germline loops: CDR1 MNHEY, CDR2 SVGAGI. CDR3 length: 14 residues. CDR3 nucleotide sequence: TGTGCCAGCAGCCCCGGGACTTCTACAGAGACCCAGTACTTC. Amino acids: CASSPGTSTETQYF.

This clone has only a few counts. Relative to the germline gene, one junction end is altered; a read error may explain this. The gene calls are TRBV7-6 and TRBJ1-1; no clear D. Germline V CDR1 and CDR2: SGHVS, FNYEAQ. The CDR3 consists of 14 residues. CDR3 nucleotides: TGTGCCAGCAGCCCGACCCCAGCGAACATTGAAGCTTTCTTT. Its translation is CASSPTPANIEAFF. Full variable domain (remainder filled in from reference TRBV7-6 and TRBJ1-1): GAGVSQSPRYKVTKRGQDVALRCDPISGHVSLYWYRQALGQGPEFLTYFNYEAQQDKSGLPNDRFSAERPEGSISTLTIQRTEQRDSAMYRCASSPTPANIEAFFGQGTRLTVV.

In this sample, this clone turned up once. This chain joins TRBV6-5 and TRBJ2-7; TRBD1 aligns across 7 bases. V shed 7 bases, J shed 4 bases, and the junction held 13 bases outside the gene matches. Germline V CDR1 and CDR2: MNHEY, SVGAGI. The CDR3 has 15 residues. CDR3 region: CASTPTGDRKYEQYF. The CDR3, as DNA: TGTGCCAGCACTCCAACCGGGGACAGAAAATACGAGCAGTACTTC.

This clone showed up just once. This chain links TRBV6-6 with TRBJ2-3, with D perhaps TRBD2 (6 bases). Germline V lookup: CDR1 MNHNY, CDR2 SVGAGI (reference sequence). V was cut by 5 bases and J by 0 bases, with 15 bases left in between. CDR3 length equals 16 residues. CDR3 residues: CASSKIGGVSTDTQYF. CDR3 nucleotide sequence: TGTGCCAGCAGTAAAATCGGCGGGGTAAGCACAGATACGCAGTATTTT.

The chain employs TRBV7-9 and TRBJ2-3, with D possibly being TRBD1 (7 bases). Germline V lookup: CDR1 SEHNR, CDR2 FQNEAQ (reference sequence). The CDR3 extends over 16 amino acids. The V end was cut by 7 bases, the J end by 5 bases, with 22 bases between. The CDR3 sequence is CASKTEEGQGGDTQYF. CDR3 nucleotides: TGTGCCAGCAAAACCGAGGAAGGGCAGGGGGGAGATACGCAGTATTTT. Drawing the rest from reference TRBV7-9 and TRBJ2-3, the complete variable domain is DTGVSQNPRHKITKRGQNVTFRCDPISEHNRLYWYRQTLGQGPEFLTYFQNEAQLEKSRLLSDRFSAERPKGSFSTLEIQRTEQGDSAMYLCASKTEEGQGGDTQYFGPGTRLTVL.

The chain has TRBV5-5 and TRBJ2-3; 9 bases match TRBD2. Germline V gives CDR1 SGHKS, CDR2 YYEKEE (reference sequence). V shed 1 base, J shed 0 bases, and the junction held 0 bases outside the gene matches. The CDR3 runs 15 residues. The CDR3 is CASSLTSGSTDTQYF. CDR3 nucleotides: TGTGCCAGCAGCTTGACTAGCGGGAGCACAGATACGCAGTATTTT.

The CDR3 DNA sequence: TGTGCCAGCAGTCCGCCACTTGCGGGAGGGGACTACGAGCAGTACTTC. Protein: CASSPPLAGGDYEQYF. The chain carries TRBV28 and TRBJ2-7; 9 bases fit TRBD2. J was trimmed by 3 bases and V by 5 bases; bases with no gene match: 11. This CDR3 is built from 16 residues. The germline V gene has CDR1 MDHEN and CDR2 SYDVKM.

This clone appeared a few times. This rearrangement joins TRBV4-3 to TRBJ2-5; 9 bases align to TRBD1. This CDR3 spans 16 amino acids. Germline loops: CDR1 LGHNA, CDR2 YSLEER. The V gene end was trimmed by 2 bases and the J gene end by 5 bases; junction bases not matched to a gene: 9. The chain's CDR3 is CASSQRPGQGGETQYF. CDR3 coding DNA: TGCGCCAGCAGCCAAAGACCGGGACAGGGTGGGGAGACCCAGTACTTC.

This clone is a singleton in its sample. The chain couples TRBV18 to TRBJ2-2, with 8 nucleotides matching TRBD1. V lost 0 bases, J lost 7 bases, and 10 bases stayed unmatched. Germline V CDR1 and CDR2: KGHSH, LQKENI. The CDR3 runs to 17 residues. CDR3 sequence: CASSPPGDRSFFGELFF. CDR3 DNA sequence: TGTGCCAGCTCACCACCGGGGGACAGGAGCTTTTTCGGGGAGCTGTTTTTT.

In this sample, this clone turned up a few times. In nucleotides, the CDR3 is TGCGCCAGCAGTAACGCAGGGCCCGATACGCAGTATTTT. Its translation is CASSNAGPDTQYF. The V gene is TRBV10-1, the J gene TRBJ2-3; D is possibly TRBD1 (5 bases). This CDR3 is built from 13 residues. V lost 5 bases, J lost 6 bases, and 12 bases lay in between. CDR1 WNHNN and CDR2 SYGVQD come from the germline V gene (reference sequence).

The CDR3, as DNA: TGCGCCAGCAGCCAAGGGCAGGGCAACTTTCCTCAAGAGACCCAGTACTTC. It codes for CASSQGQGNFPQETQYF. This sequence joins TRBV4-3 and TRBJ2-5; maybe TRBD1 (5 bases). The CDR3 loop spans 17 amino acids. Between the trimmed V and J ends, which lost 1 base and 2 bases, there was a span of 17 bases. The V gene's germline CDR1 is LGHNA and CDR2 YSLEER.

The V call is TRBV7-6, the J call TRBJ2-1, with TRBD2 identical over 8 bases. This CDR3 region has 15 residues. Trimming took 5 bases from V and 5 from J; bases not matched to a gene: 8. Per germline, CDR1 SGHVS and CDR2 FNYEAQ. The chain's CDR3 is CASSPEIAGNNEQFF. The CDR3 nucleotides read TGTGCCAGCAGCCCTGAGATAGCGGGAAACAATGAGCAGTTCTTC.

V gene TRBV2 combines with J gene TRBJ2-5, with 9 positions matching TRBD1. Judging by the DNA end, TRBJ2-7 fits better; the J call may be wrong. The germline V gene encodes CDR1 SNHLY and CDR2 FYNNEI. The CDR3 extends over 14 amino acids. This chain's CDR3 is CASTDDRGAYEQYF. The CDR3 DNA sequence: TGTGCCAGCACCGATGACAGGGGGGCCTACGAGCAGTACTTC.

The V gene is TRBV30, the J gene TRBJ1-2, with TRBD1 matching 7 bases. The J segment lost 9 bases and the V segment lost 4 bases, leaving 5 bases of the junction unmatched. Germline values: CDR1 GTSNPN, CDR2 SVGIG (reference sequence). The CDR3 has 11 residues. The CDR3 nucleotides read TGTGCCTGGACACAGGGGTGGCGCTACACCTTC. Translation: CAWTQGWRYTF.

In its sample, this clone was seen a few times. The chain's CDR3 is CASSLGPDYGYTF. The CDR3 bases are TGCGCCAGCAGCTTGGGGCCTGACTATGGCTACACCTTC. The chain employs TRBV5-1 and TRBJ1-2; D is unresolved. V dropped 0 bases and J dropped 3 bases, with 6 bases sitting between them. This CDR3 comprises 13 residues. Germline-derived CDR1 and CDR2 are SGHRS and YFSETQ. The variable domain in full, with the rest retrieved from reference TRBV5-1 and TRBJ1-2, is KAGVTQTPRYLIKTRGQQVTLSCSPISGHRSVSWYQQTPGQGLQFLFEYFSETQRNKGNFPGRFSGRQFSNSRSEMNVSTLELGDSALYLCASSLGPDYGYTFGSGTRLTVV.

This chain uses TRBV5-8 with TRBJ2-2; the match to TRBD2 covers 14 bases. The V gene's germline CDR1 is SGHTS and CDR2 YDEGEE. This CDR3 has 17 residues. V lost 5 bases to trimming and J lost 6 bases; unmatched junction nucleotides: 9. Here the CDR3 reads CASSLTSGRASAGELFF. As DNA, the CDR3 is TGTGCCAGCAGTCTGACTAGCGGGAGGGCCTCTGCCGGGGAGCTGTTTTTT.

A single count supports this clone. The rearrangement uses TRBV21-1 and TRBJ2-7; no check of the table's D call, TRBD1, against the DNA was made. TRBV21-1 is termed a pseudogene. The CDR3 spans 14 residues. CDR3 sequence reads: CASPWTGGSYEQYF. CDR3 nucleotide sequence: TGTGCCAGCCCCTGGACAGGGGGCTCCTACGAGCAGTACTTC.